This T cell receptor beta chain came from a study of blood T cells in healthy people across ages. General observations from the study: Measured against age, TCR beta diversity per million T cells decreased in a roughly linear manner. Aged donors had fewer naive CD4+ cells and lower diversity than long-lived donors.

In the case of this clonotype: Its antigen is still unknown. This sequence may be a read error, since a much larger clone differs from it by one base.

CDR1 is MNHEY and CDR2 is SVGEGT in the germline V gene. The CDR3 runs 12 residues. A second PCR, run for roughly 7 to 12 cycles, used a sample-barcoded 5' primer plus a J-beta primer mix. Researchers report that a template-switch adaptor with 12 random nucleotides tagged each cDNA molecule. Individual samples furnished no less than 3 million CDR3-containing paired-end reads apiece. TCRdb called the 5' RACE reads again in MiXCR, with one record for every CDR3 protein. The sample shows about 380,000 distinct CDR3 sequences, about half of them seen only once. This clonotype was sampled from a man in his 60s in good health. What was sequenced was blood. V usage is TRBV6-2 or TRBV6-3 and J usage is TRBJ2-7; D ambiguous. The J call may be faulty, since TRBJ2-5 better matches the DNA end. Here the CDR3 reads CASSYFMETQYF. The CDR3 DNA is TGTGCCAGCAGTTACTTCATGGAGACCCAGTACTTC.